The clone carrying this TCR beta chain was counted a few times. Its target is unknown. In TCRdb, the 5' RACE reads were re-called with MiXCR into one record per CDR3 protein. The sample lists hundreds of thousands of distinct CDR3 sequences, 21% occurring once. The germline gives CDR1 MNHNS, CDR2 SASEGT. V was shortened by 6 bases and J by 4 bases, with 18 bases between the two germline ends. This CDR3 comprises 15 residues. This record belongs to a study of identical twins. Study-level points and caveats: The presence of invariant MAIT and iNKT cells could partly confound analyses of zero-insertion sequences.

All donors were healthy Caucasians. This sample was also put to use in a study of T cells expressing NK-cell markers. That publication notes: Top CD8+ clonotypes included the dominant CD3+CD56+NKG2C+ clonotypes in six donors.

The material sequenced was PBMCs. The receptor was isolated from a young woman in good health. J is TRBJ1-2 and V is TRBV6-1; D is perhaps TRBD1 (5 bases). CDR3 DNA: TGTGCCAGCAGCCCTCCCGGGACGGTTTCCTATGGCTACACCTTC. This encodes CASSPPGTVSYGYTF.